These 3 T cell receptor beta chains were sequenced from one sample in a study of control samples from healthy donors and cancer patients (dated by TCRdb to about 2020). Libraries were prepared through the immunoSEQ multiplex PCR assay. TCRdb mirrors the immuneACCESS table, restricted to in-frame sequences. Some clones are absent from its copies; in checked studies, under half trace to an unresolved V gene, and the reason for the others is unknown. The sample table lists fewer than 200,000 clones, roughly 93% of them with a count of one. Over 3.5% of the sample lies in the top ten. Sequenced sample: blood. All receptors come from a woman aged 55-70 years in good health.

V and J are TRBV5-6 and TRBJ1-1; D possibly corresponds to TRBD1 (5 bases). V lost 4 bases and J 0 bases, leaving 13 bases between the germline ends. CDR3 length: 15 amino acids. Germline V gene lookup returns CDR1 SGHDT and CDR2 YYEEEE. CDR3 bases: TGTGCCAGCAGCGTGGGACGGGCCATGAACACTGAAGCTTTCTTT. This translates into CASSVGRAMNTEAFF.

The chain carries TRBV9 and TRBJ2-1; 10 bases map to TRBD1. The CDR3 sequence is 14 residues long. The V and J ends lost 3 bases and 7 bases, in that order; junction bases with no gene match: 4. The germline V gene has CDR1 SGDLS and CDR2 YYNGEE. This CDR3 reads CASSGGQGKNEQFF. The CDR3 DNA sequence: TGTGCCAGCAGCGGGGGACAGGGGAAGAATGAGCAGTTCTTC. Supplemented by reference TRBV9 and TRBJ2-1, the full variable domain reads DSGVTQTPKHLITATGQRVTLRCSPRSGDLSVYWYQQSLDQGLQFLIQYYNGEERAKGNILERFSAQQFPDLHSELNLSSLELGDSALYFCASSGGQGKNEQFFGPGTRLTVL.

This chain links TRBV15 with TRBJ1-4, with TRBD1 matching 7 bases. V lost 1 base and J lost 7; bases outside the gene matches: 6. CDR1 and CDR2 from the germline V gene are LNHNV and YYDKDF (reference sequence). CDR3 size: 15 residues. Here the CDR3 reads CATSRGQGGGEKLFF. CDR3 in DNA: TGTGCCACCAGCAGAGGACAGGGAGGAGGTGAAAAACTGTTTTTT.